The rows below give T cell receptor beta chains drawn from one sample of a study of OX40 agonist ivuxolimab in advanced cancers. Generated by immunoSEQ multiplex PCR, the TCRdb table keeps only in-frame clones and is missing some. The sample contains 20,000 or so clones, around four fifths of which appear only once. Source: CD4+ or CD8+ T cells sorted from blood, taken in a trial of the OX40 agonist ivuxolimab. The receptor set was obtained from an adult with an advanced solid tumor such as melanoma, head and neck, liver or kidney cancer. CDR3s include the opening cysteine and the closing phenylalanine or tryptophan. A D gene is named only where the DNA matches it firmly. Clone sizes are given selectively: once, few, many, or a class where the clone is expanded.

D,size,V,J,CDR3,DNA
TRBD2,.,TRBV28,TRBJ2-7,CASTLRGGSSYEQYF,TGTGCCAGCACCCTACGGGGGGGCTCTTCCTACGAGCAGTACTTC
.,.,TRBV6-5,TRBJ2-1,CASSYTVYNEQFF,TGTGCCAGCAGTTATACCGTTTACAATGAGCAGTTCTTC
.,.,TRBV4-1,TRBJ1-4,CASSHPDLPKLFF,TGCGCCAGCAGCCATCCCGACTTGCCCAAACTGTTTTTT
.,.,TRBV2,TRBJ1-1,CASNQGWGGAFF,TGTGCCAGCAACCAGGGATGGGGTGGGGCTTTCTTT
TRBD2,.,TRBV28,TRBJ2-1,CASSLAGASEQFF,TGTGCCAGCAGTTTAGCGGGAGCCAGTGAGCAGTTCTTC
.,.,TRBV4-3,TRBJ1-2,CASSHYSGGFNYGYTF,TGCGCCAGCAGCCACTACTCGGGAGGATTTAACTATGGCTACACCTTC
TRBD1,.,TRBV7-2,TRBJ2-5,CASSRLTGGQETQYF,TGTGCCAGCAGCCGTTTGACAGGGGGCCAAGAGACCCAGTACTTC
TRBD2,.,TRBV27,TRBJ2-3,CASSLLGLAPSTDTQYF,TGTGCCAGCAGTTTATTGGGACTAGCCCCCTCTACAGATACGCAGTATTTT
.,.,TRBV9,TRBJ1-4,CASSVGLGGTNEKLFF,TGTGCCAGCAGCGTAGGTCTCGGTGGGACTAATGAAAAACTGTTTTTT
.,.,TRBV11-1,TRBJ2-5,CASSLGGGFQETQYF,TGTGCCAGCAGCCTAGGAGGGGGTTTCCAAGAGACCCAGTACTTC
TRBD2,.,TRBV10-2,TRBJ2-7,CASSDPSGGASEQYF,TGCGCCAGCAGCGATCCGAGCGGGGGGGCTTCCGAGCAGTACTTC
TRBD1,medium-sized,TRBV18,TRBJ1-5,CASSATQGVSEPQHF,TGTGCCAGCTCGGCGACGCAGGGGGTATCGGAGCCCCAGCATTTT
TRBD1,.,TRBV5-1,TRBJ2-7,CASSLGPRDRSSYEQYF,TGCGCCAGCAGCTTGGGGCCTCGGGACAGGAGCTCCTACGAGCAGTACTTC
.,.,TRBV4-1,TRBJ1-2,CASSQVARATNYGYTF,TGCGCCAGCAGCCAAGTAGCCAGGGCTACTAACTATGGCTACACCTTC
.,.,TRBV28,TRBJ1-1,CASSFGTEAFF,TGTGCCAGCAGTTTTGGCACTGAAGCTTTCTTT
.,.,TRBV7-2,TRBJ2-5,CASSLGVGSGGETQYF,TGTGCCAGCAGCTTAGGTGTTGGGTCTGGTGGCGAGACCCAGTACTTC